This T cell receptor (beta chain) was profiled in a study of PD-1 blockade in classical Hodgkin lymphoma. Findings and limits, study-wide: CD4+ TCR diversity climbed significantly by C4D1, unlike CD8+ TCR diversity. The authors have not defined what causes the repertoire differences, possibly disease activity or prior therapy.

Time point: cycle 4 day 1 (C4D1), after six to seven weeks of nivolumab. Brentuximab vedotin exposure varied among the patients, all of whom had relapsed after autologous stem cell transplantation. Thawed PBMCs were subjected to magnetic negative selection, which yielded isolated CD8+ T cells. Measured with immunoSEQ multiplex PCR; TCRdb has only the in-frame clones, and not every one. The sample has thousands of clones; 55% to 75% are singletons. Comment on this clone: The antigen is unknown.

The CDR3 extends over 13 amino acids. The V end lost 3 bases, the J end lost 5 bases, and 8 bases lay between the germline ends. CDR1 and CDR2 from the germline V gene are SGHKS and YYEKEE (reference sequence). The rearrangement joins TRBV5-5 to TRBJ1-4, with D possibly matching TRBD1 (5 bases). This TCR was sampled from a human donor with classical Hodgkin lymphoma. The material was CD8+ T cells from blood, obtained before the fourth cycle of nivolumab. This CDR3 is CASSYTGNEKLFF. The CDR3 DNA is TGTGCCAGCAGCTACACAGGAAATGAAAAACTGTTTTTT.